This T cell receptor beta chain came from a study of OX40 agonist ivuxolimab in advanced cancers. For context, the study as a whole: Ivuxolimab, which targeted the costimulatory receptor OX40 (CD134), was an agonistic, fully human IgG2 monoclonal antibody. A male proportion of 70% to 90% and a mean age of 60 years, ranging from 23 to 79, were recorded for the dose-escalation cohort. The paper covers the monotherapy dose-escalation part of the phase I ivuxolimab trial, which included N of about 50 patients. Patients were allowed to have had prior anti-PD-1, anti-PD-L1 or anti-CTLA-4 therapy, and roughly 40% of the dose-escalation patients had previously received checkpoint inhibitors. Among the approximately 54 dose-escalation patients, some 20 had hepatocellular carcinoma, approximately 15 melanoma, 9 renal cell carcinoma and 9 head and neck cancer. Three dose-escalation patients achieved partial responses, one with hepatocellular carcinoma and two with cutaneous melanoma. Intravenous ivuxolimab was administered to patients every 2 weeks at six dose levels: 0.01, 0.1, 0.3, 1.5, 3 and 10 mg/kg. Peripheral TCRbeta sequencing was intended to test whether TCR sequence diversity was altered and clonal T-cell expansion was caused by ivuxolimab.

To sequence the TCRbeta CDR3 region, genomic DNA was isolated from the sorted cells. The immunoSEQ Assay was used for sequencing of TCRbeta CDR3 regions. Drawn from immuneACCESS, this table holds only the in-frame rearrangements with V and J called that TCRdb kept. Clones are partly lost; checked studies trace under half to an unresolved V gene and leave the rest unexplained. The sample table lists 70,000 to 85,000 clones, 84% of them with a count of one. 1.1% of the sample is in the top ten clones. As concerns this clone: Its antigen is still unknown. The record has no base qualities; no much larger clone is one base away.

Patients with a history of autoimmune disease or receiving systemic immunosuppression were excluded from the trial. Peripheral blood for TCR sequencing was collected from all dose cohorts at baseline, on cycle 4 day 1, and on cycle 7 day 1. The samples were taken from a phase I, first-in-human, multicenter, open-label dose-escalation trial of ivuxolimab. Adults with locally advanced or metastatic head and neck squamous cell, hepatocellular, melanoma or renal cell carcinoma were enrolled in the trial. CD4+ and CD8+ T cells were sorted separately from peripheral blood before TCR sequencing. Broader findings and caveats from the paper: Low levels of normalized T-cell clonal expansion were also seen in some nonresponding patients. After ivuxolimab, CD8+ T cells had more expanded clones than CD4+ T cells on average. Antigen specificity was not determined for the clonally expanded peripheral T cells. At doses of 0.1 to 3.0 mg/kg, clonal expansion of both CD4+ and CD8+ T cells in blood was seen between baseline and week 6. In the 0.1-3.0 mg/kg groups, partial responders were among the patients with the lowest normalized peripheral clonal expansion, particularly in CD8+ T cells.

In the germline V gene, CDR1 corresponds to MNHNS and CDR2 to SASEGT. Germline trimming amounts to 1 base on V and 0 bases on J, with 6 as the count of junction bases outside the gene matches. The CDR3, from cysteine to phenylalanine, totals 17 residues. Only the CDR3 region is kept as DNA, spanning 51 bases read in frame from base 1. The V and J genes are TRBV6-1 and TRBJ2-4, with TRBD1 identical over 7 junction bases. Sequencing used CD4+ or CD8+ T cells sorted from blood, obtained in a trial of the OX40 agonist ivuxolimab. The TCR originated in an adult with an advanced solid tumor such as melanoma, head and neck, liver or kidney cancer. Here the CDR3 is given as CASSEGRGQRAKNIQYF. The nucleotide sequence reads TGTGCCAGCAGTGAAGGCAGGGGACAGAGAGCCAAAAACATTCAGTACTTC.